Listed here are 10 T cell receptor beta chains from one sample, sequenced in a study of cytomegalovirus exposure and HLA in healthy donors. The PCR ran on 60 Vbeta and 13 Jbeta primers. This table comes from immunoSEQ multiplex PCR, and its TCRdb copy is limited to in-frame clones, with some not included. Among about 160,000 clones, 70% to 85% were seen once, and the ten largest hold about 2.2%. The source material was PBMCs. Receptor source: a man between 35 and 55 years old in good health and CMV-seronegative.

V usage is TRBV30 and J usage is TRBJ2-3, with 8 nucleotides matching TRBD2. The CDR3 contains 15 residues. In germline, CDR1 is GTSNPN, CDR2 SVGIG (reference sequence). The CDR3 DNA is TGTGCACGGTCTCAGTCCGGGACTAGTGGAGATACGCAGTATTTT. Translated, it gives CARSQSGTSGDTQYF.

This clone has only a few counts. The chain uses TRBV6-5 and TRBJ2-7; weak D call: TRBD2 (5 bases). V lost 4 bases and J lost 4, with 8 bases in between. Germline V gene sequence: CDR1 MNHEY, CDR2 SVGAGI. This CDR3 is built from 12 residues. The CDR3 sequence: CASSSTSYEQYF. The CDR3 DNA reads as TGTGCCAGCAGTTCAACTAGTTACGAGCAGTACTTC.

The rearrangement joins TRBV7-2 to TRBJ2-2, with 7 bases that match TRBD1. The CDR3 is 17 residues long. Germline CDR1 reads SGHTA; CDR2 reads FQGNSA. V trimming: 1 base; J trimming: 7 bases; junction bases outside the gene matches: 12. CDR3 loop: CASSLEGGRGYGGELFF. The DNA of the CDR3 is TGTGCCAGCAGCTTAGAAGGCGGCAGGGGGTATGGCGGGGAGCTGTTTTTT. Combining the CDR3 with reference TRBV7-2 and TRBJ2-2 gives the whole variable domain GAGVSQSPSNKVTEKGKDVELRCDPISGHTALYWYRQSLGQGLEFLIYFQGNSAPDKSGLPSDRFSAERTGGSVSTLTIQRTQQEDSAVYLCASSLEGGRGYGGELFFGEGSRLTVL.

This chain links TRBV5-7 with TRBJ2-1, with D tentatively TRBD1 (6 bases). Being an ORF, TRBV5-7 has a function that is uncertain. Trimming removed 4 bases from V and 8 bases from J, with 25 bases in between. This CDR3 has 17 residues. The CDR3, as DNA: TGTGCCAGCAGCCCGAACCGGGACACCGGAGCGCTTGATGAGCAGTTCTTC. Amino acid sequence: CASSPNRDTGALDEQFF.

This clone was detected only a few times. An end of the junction does not agree with germline; a read error may underlie this. The identical CDR3 is also encoded by other nucleotide sequences in the sample. This chain uses TRBV11-3 with TRBJ2-7; TRBD2 agrees at 12 bases. This CDR3 is built from 15 residues. Per germline, CDR1 SGHNT and CDR2 YENEEA. CDR3 region: CASSSLAGGGGEQYF. The DNA of the CDR3 is TGCGCCAGCAGCTCTCTAGCGGGAGGGGGGGGCGAGCAGTACTTC.

The chain links TRBV28 to TRBJ2-7; 11 nucleotides agree with TRBD1. After removal of 7 bases from V and 4 bases from J, the junction contained 9 bases not matched to a gene. CDR1 and CDR2 (germline): MDHEN, SYDVKM. The CDR3 runs 15 residues. The CDR3 loop is CASTETGQGGYEQYF. The CDR3, as DNA: TGTGCCAGCACAGAGACGGGACAGGGGGGATACGAGCAGTACTTC.

This chain connects TRBV28 to TRBJ2-4; tentatively, D is TRBD1 (6 bases). The germline CDR1 and CDR2 sequences are MDHEN and SYDVKM. The V end was cut by 3 bases, the J end by 5 bases, with 8 bases between. This CDR3 has 13 residues. CDR3 in amino acids: CASSLDSQNIQYF. As DNA, the CDR3 is TGTGCCAGCAGTTTGGACAGCCAAAACATTCAGTACTTC.

The CDR3 sequence: CASTNKRGDRAGELFF. DNA for the CDR3: TGTGCCAGCACCAATAAACGGGGGGATCGTGCCGGGGAGCTGTTTTTT. This chain connects TRBV27 to TRBJ2-2, with 7 positions matching TRBD2. V was clipped by 7 bases and J by 6 bases; unmatched bases: 14. This CDR3 comprises 16 residues. CDR1 is MNHEY, CDR2 SMNVEV, per germline (reference sequence).

CDR3 sequence: CASSTTGTGSSQPQHF. DNA of the CDR3: TGTGCCAGTAGTACCACCGGGACAGGGAGTTCTCAGCCCCAGCATTTT. The chain couples TRBV19 to TRBJ1-5; 9 bases are shared with TRBD1. J lost 6 bases, V lost 4 bases, and 10 bases had no gene match. This CDR3 spans 16 amino acids. The germline CDR1 and CDR2 sequences are LNHDA and SQIVND (reference sequence).

The V and J genes are TRBV7-2 and TRBJ1-2, with TRBD1 identical over 8 bases. V lost 5 bases and J lost 7; bases outside the gene matches: 15. This CDR3 is built from 16 residues. Germline V gene sequence: CDR1 SGHTA, CDR2 FQGNSA. Written as DNA, the CDR3 is TGTGCCAGCAGCCGGGACAGGACCCTCCCCCTATCTGGCTACACCTTC. Residues: CASSRDRTLPLSGYTF.